This T cell receptor beta chain was observed in a study of response to subunit inactivated influenza vaccine. A single record per CDR3 protein comes from TCRdb applying MiXCR to the RT-PCR reads. The sample shows around 540,000 distinct CDR3 sequences, around 11% of them seen only once. Findings and limits, study-wide: Only a handful of new T cells, the authors suggested, are recruited with each seasonal influenza vaccination.

Details on this clonotype: Its antigen is not known.

Per germline, CDR1 MNHEY and CDR2 SMNVEV (reference sequence). Losses at the gene ends were 6 bases for V and 8 bases for J; bases not matched to a gene: 13. The CDR3 is 15 amino acids. Sample: PBMCs from blood, taken on the day of vaccination. The TCR comes from a man aged 45-65 years who received an inactivated influenza vaccine. This chain joins TRBV27 and TRBJ2-1; 7 nucleotides align to TRBD2. The CDR3 DNA is TGTGCCAGCAGGGGAGGGACGGGACGACTCTATGAGCAGTTCTTC. As protein: CASRGGTGRLYEQFF.